The present entry profiles one TCR beta chain with its context. No antigen is known for it. Trimming took 8 bases from V and 2 from J, leaving 15 bases between them. This CDR3 spans 14 amino acids. Germline values: CDR1 MNHEY, CDR2 SMNVEV (reference sequence). Donors consisted of healthy bone marrow donors. PCR amplification relied on 60 Vbeta primers (plus 13 Jbeta primers). Repertoires were generated with immunoSEQ multiplex PCR, while TCRdb's copy carries only in-frame clones and drops some. The sample carries 110,000 to 150,000 clones, about four fifths recorded once. The data were taken from a study of cytomegalovirus exposure and HLA in healthy donors. General study points: In a later analysis, the majority of CMV-associated beta chains seemingly showed HLA restriction. The listing of 160 or so TCR beta chains classed them as cytomegalovirus-associated. In a later analysis, V- and J-gene trimming of beta chains associated with a DCLRE1C missense variant, replicated independently.

The V and J genes are TRBV27 and TRBJ2-5; tentative D call: TRBD2 (5 bases). This receptor was obtained from a man aged 25 to 40 in good health and CMV-seronegative. Input material: PBMCs. Here the CDR3 reads CASCPTGSQETQYF. Here the CDR3 DNA reads TGTGCCAGCTGTCCGACGGGGTCTCAAGAGACCCAGTACTTC.